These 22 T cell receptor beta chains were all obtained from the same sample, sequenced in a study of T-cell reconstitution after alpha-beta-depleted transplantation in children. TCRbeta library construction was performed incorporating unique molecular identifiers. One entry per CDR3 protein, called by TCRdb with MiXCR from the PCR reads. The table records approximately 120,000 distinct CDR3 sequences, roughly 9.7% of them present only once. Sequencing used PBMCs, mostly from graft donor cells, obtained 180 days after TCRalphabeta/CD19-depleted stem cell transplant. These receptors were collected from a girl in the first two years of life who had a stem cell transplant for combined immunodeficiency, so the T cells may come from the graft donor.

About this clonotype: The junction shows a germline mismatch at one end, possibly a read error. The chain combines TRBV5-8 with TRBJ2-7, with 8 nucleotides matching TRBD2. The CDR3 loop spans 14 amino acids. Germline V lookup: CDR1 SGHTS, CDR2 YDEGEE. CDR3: CASRPRLAKWTPPF. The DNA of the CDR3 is TGTGCCAGCCGTCCTAGACTAGCGAAGTGGACTCCACCCTTC.

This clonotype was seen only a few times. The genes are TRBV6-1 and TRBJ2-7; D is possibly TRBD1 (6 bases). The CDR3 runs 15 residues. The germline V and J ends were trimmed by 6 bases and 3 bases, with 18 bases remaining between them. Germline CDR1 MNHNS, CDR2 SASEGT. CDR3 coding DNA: TGTGCCAGCAGCCAGATCCGGACAGTCGGCTACGAGCAGTACTTC. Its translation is CASSQIRTVGYEQYF.

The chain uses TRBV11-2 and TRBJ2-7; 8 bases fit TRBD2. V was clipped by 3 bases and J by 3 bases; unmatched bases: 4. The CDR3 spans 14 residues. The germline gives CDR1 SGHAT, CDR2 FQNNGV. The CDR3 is CASSLTRGDYEQYF. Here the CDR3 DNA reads TGTGCCAGCAGCTTGACGCGGGGGGACTACGAGCAGTACTTC.

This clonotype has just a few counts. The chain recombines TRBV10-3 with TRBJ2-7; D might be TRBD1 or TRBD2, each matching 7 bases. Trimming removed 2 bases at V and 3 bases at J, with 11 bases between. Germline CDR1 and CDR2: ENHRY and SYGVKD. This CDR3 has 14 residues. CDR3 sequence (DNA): TGTGCCATCAGTGAGCCAGGGGGGGACTACGAGCAGTACTTC. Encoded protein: CAISEPGGDYEQYF.

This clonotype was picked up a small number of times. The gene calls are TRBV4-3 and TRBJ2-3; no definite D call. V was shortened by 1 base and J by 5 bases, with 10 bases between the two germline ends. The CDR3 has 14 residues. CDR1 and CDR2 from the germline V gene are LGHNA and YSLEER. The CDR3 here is CASSQVGWKDTQYF. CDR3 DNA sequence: TGCGCCAGCAGCCAAGTGGGGTGGAAAGATACGCAGTATTTT.

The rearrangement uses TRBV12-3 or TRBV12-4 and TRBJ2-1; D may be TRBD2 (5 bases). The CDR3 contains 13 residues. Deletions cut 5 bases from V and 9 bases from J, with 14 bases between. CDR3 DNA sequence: TGTGCCAGCAGTCCCCGGGAAGCTGGTGAGCAGTTCTTC. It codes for CASSPREAGEQFF.

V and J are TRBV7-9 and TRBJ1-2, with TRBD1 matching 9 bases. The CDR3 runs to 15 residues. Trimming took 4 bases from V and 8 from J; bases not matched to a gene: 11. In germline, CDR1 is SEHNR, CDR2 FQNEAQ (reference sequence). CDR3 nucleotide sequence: TGTGCCAGCAGCTCGGGACAGGGAGTAATAGGAGGCTACACCTTC. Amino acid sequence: CASSSGQGVIGGYTF.

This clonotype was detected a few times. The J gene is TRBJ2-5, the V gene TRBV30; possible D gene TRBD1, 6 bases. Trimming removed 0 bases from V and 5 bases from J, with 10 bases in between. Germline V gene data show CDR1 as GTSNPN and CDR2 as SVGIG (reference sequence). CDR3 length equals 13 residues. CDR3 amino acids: CAWSVGGWETQYF. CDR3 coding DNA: TGTGCCTGGAGTGTAGGGGGTTGGGAGACCCAGTACTTC. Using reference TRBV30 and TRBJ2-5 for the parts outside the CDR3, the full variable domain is SQTIHQWPATLVQPVGSPLSLECTVEGTSNPNLYWYRQAAGRGLQLLFYSVGIGQISSEVPQNLSASRPQDRQFILSSKKLLLSDSGFYLCAWSVGGWETQYFGPGTRLLVL.

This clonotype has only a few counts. CDR3 loop: CASSLRRTGTQETQYF. The CDR3 DNA reads TGTGCCAGCAGCTTAAGGAGGACAGGGACCCAAGAGACCCAGTACTTC. J is TRBJ2-5 and V is TRBV7-2; 8 bases map to TRBD1. CDR1 and CDR2 from the germline V gene are SGHTA and FQGNSA. J lost 1 base, V lost 2 bases, and 6 bases had no gene match. The CDR3 extends over 16 amino acids. Complete variable domain (other parts from reference TRBV7-2 and TRBJ2-5): GAGVSQSPSNKVTEKGKDVELRCDPISGHTALYWYRQSLGQGLEFLIYFQGNSAPDKSGLPSDRFSAERTGGSVSTLTIQRTQQEDSAVYLCASSLRRTGTQETQYFGPGTRLLVL.

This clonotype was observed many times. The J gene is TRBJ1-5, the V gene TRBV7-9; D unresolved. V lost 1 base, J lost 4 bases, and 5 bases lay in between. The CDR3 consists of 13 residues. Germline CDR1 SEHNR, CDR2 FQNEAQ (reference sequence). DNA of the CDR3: TGTGCCAGCAGCTTAGGAAGGAATCAGCCCCAGCATTTT. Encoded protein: CASSLGRNQPQHF.

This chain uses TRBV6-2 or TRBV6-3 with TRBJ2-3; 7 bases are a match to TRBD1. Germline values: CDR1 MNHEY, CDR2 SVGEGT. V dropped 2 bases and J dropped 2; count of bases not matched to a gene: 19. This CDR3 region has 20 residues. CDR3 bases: TGTGCCAGCAGTTACACATCCGGGACAGTCCCCGTATTCATCACAGATACGCAGTATTTT. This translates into CASSYTSGTVPVFITDTQYF.

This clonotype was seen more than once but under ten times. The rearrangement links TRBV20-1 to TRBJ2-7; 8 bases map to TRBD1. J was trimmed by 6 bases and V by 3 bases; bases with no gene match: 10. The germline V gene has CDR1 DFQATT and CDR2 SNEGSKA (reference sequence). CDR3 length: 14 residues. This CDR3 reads CSASAARGRLEQYF. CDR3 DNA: TGCAGTGCTAGTGCGGCCAGGGGGCGGCTCGAGCAGTACTTC.

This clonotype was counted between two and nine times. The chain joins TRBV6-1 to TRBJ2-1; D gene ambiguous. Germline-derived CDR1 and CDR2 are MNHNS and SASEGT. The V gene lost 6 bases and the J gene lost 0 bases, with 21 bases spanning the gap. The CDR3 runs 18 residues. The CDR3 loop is CASSQKGKLSSSYNEQFF. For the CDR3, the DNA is TGTGCCAGCAGCCAAAAGGGAAAACTCTCCAGCTCCTACAATGAGCAGTTCTTC.

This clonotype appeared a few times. The CDR3 here is CSASHVKLGERDEQFF. The CDR3 coding sequence is TGCAGTGCTAGTCATGTAAAGCTTGGGGAAAGAGATGAGCAGTTCTTC. The chain recombines TRBV20-1 with TRBJ2-1, with D hard to call. In germline, CDR1 is DFQATT, CDR2 SNEGSKA (reference sequence). The CDR3 extends over 16 amino acids. Trimming stripped 3 bases from V and 8 bases from J, with 23 bases between.

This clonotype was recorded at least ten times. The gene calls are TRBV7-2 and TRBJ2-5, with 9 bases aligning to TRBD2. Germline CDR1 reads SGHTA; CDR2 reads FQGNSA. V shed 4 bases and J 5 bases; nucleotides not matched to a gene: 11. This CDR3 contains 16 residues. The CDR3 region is CASSSRVAGVVETQYF. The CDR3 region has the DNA TGTGCCAGCAGCTCGAGGGTAGCGGGAGTCGTGGAGACCCAGTACTTC.

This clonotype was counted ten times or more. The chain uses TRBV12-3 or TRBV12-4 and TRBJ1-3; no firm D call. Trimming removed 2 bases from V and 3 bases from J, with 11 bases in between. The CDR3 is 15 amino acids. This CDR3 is CASSLHPEGGNTIYF. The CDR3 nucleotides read TGTGCCAGCAGTTTACACCCCGAAGGTGGAAACACCATATATTTT.

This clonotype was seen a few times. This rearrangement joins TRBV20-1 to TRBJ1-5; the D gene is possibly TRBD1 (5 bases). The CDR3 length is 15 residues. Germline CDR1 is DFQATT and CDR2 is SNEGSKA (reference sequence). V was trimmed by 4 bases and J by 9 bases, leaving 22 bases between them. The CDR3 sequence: CSATLQRGSLTPQHF. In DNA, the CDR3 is TGCAGTGCTACTCTACAAAGGGGATCCCTTACGCCCCAGCATTTT.

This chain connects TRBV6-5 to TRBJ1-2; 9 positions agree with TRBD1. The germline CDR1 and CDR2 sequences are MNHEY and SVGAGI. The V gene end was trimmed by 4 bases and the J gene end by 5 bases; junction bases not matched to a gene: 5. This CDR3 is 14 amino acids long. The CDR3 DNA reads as TGTGCCAGCAGTTCGACAGGGGGGTGGTATGGCTACACCTTC. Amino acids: CASSSTGGWYGYTF.

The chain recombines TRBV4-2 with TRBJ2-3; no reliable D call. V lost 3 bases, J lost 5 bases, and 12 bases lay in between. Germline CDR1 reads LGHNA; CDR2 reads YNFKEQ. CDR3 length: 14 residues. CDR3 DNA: TGTGCCAGCAGCCACGGGCCACCCAGAGATACGCAGTATTTT. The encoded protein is CASSHGPPRDTQYF.

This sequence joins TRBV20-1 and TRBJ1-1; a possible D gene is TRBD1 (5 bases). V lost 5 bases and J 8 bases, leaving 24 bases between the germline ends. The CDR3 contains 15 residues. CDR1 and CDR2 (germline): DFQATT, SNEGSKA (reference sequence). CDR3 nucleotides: TGCAGTGCTGAGCAGGGACGTGCGGAGCAACCCGAAGCTTTCTTT. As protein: CSAEQGRAEQPEAFF.

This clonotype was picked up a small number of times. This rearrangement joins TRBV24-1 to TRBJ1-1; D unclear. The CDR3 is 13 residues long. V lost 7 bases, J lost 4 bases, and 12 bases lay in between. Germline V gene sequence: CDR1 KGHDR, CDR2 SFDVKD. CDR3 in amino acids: CATRGSFGTEAFF. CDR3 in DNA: TGTGCCACCAGGGGATCTTTCGGCACTGAAGCTTTCTTT.

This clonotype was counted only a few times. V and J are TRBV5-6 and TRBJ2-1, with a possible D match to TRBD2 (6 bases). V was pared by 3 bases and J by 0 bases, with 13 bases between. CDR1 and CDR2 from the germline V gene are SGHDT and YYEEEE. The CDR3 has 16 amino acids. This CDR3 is CASSWTTPSSYNEQFF. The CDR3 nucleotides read TGTGCCAGCAGCTGGACTACACCCAGCTCCTACAATGAGCAGTTCTTC.